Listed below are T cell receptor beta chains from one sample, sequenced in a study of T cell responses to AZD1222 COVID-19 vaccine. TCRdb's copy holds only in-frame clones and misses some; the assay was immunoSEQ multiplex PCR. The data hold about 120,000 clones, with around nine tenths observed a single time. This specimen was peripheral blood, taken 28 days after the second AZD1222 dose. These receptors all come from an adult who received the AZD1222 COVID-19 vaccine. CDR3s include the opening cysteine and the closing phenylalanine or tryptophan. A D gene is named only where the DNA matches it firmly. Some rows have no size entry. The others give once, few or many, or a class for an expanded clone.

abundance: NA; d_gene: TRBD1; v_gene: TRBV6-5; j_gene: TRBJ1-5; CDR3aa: CASSSDRVQPQHF; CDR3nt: TGTGCCAGCAGTTCGGACAGGGTTCAGCCCCAGCATTTT
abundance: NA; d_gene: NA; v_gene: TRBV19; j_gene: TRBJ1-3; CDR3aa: CASSLSGNTIYF; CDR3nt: TGTGCCAGTAGCCTCTCTGGAAACACCATATATTTT
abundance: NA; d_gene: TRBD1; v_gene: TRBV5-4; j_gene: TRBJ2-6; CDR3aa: CASSLGQGRGANVLTF; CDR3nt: TGTGCCAGCAGCTTGGGACAGGGAAGGGGGGCCAACGTCCTGACTTTC
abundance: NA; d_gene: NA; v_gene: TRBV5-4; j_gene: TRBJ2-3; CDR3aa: CASSLEGAGDTQYF; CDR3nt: TGTGCCAGCAGCTTGGAAGGGGCGGGAGATACGCAGTATTTT
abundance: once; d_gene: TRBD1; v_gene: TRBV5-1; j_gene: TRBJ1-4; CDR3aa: CASSMGQEGEKLFF; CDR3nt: TGCGCCAGCAGCATGGGACAGGAGGGCGAAAAACTGTTTTTT
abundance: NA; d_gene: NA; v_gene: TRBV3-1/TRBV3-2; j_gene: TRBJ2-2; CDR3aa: CASSQVVDRRGLNTGELFF; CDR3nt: TGTGCCAGCAGCCAAGTTGTTGATAGGCGGGGGCTCAACACCGGGGAGCTGTTTTTT
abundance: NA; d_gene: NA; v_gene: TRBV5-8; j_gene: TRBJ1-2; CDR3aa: CASSLKGGNYGYTF; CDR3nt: TGTGCCAGCAGCTTGAAGGGCGGGAATTATGGCTACACCTTC
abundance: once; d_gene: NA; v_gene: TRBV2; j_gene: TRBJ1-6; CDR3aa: CASSQMGGSPAPLHF; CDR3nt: TGTGCCAGCAGTCAGATGGGAGGCAGTCCTGCACCCCTCCACTTT
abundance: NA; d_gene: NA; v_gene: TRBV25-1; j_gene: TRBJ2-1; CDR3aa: CASSDRGLGGFAPNEQFF; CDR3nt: TGTGCCAGCAGTGATCGGGGGTTAGGGGGATTTGCGCCCAATGAGCAGTTCTTC
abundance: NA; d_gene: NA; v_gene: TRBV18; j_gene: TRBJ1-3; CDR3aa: CASSPLASDGNTIYF; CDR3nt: TGTGCCAGCTCACCACTAGCGAGTGACGGAAACACCATATATTTT
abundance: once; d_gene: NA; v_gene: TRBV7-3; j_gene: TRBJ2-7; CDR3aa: CASSPPGNPARQYF; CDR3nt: TGTGCCAGCAGCCCCCCAGGAAATCCCGCACGGCAGTACTTC
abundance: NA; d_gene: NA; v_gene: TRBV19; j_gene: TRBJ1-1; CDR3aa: CASVVGVGSWTEAFF; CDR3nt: TGTGCCTCAGTGGTAGGCGTTGGGTCCTGGACTGAAGCTTTCTTT
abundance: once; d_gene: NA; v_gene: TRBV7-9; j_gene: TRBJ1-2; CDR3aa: CASSSFRGGGYGYTF; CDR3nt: TGTGCCAGCAGCTCCTTTCGGGGCGGAGGCTATGGCTACACCTTC
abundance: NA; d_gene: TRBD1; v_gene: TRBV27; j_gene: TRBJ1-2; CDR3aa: CASSSGTGRAYGYTF; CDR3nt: TGTGCCAGCAGTTCAGGGACAGGGAGGGCCTATGGCTACACCTTC
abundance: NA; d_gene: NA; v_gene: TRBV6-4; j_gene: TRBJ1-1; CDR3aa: CASSETGGPEAFF; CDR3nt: TGTGCCAGCTCCGAGACCGGGGGTCCTGAAGCTTTCTTT
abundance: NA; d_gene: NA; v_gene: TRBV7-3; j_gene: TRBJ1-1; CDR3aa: CASSSAGTEAFF; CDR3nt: TGTGCCAGCAGCTCGGCGGGCACTGAAGCTTTCTTT